Listed here are 28 T cell receptor beta chains from one sample, sequenced in a study of OX40 agonist ivuxolimab in advanced cancers. Libraries were prepared by immunoSEQ multiplex PCR; TCRdb keeps only in-frame clonotypes and omits some of them. The table has roughly 56,000 clones, less than 90% seen once; the top ten hold approximately 4.4%. This sample comprised CD4+ or CD8+ T cells sorted from blood, obtained in a trial of the OX40 agonist ivuxolimab. These receptors were taken from an adult with an advanced solid tumor such as melanoma, head and neck, liver or kidney cancer.

The rearrangement joins TRBV5-6 to TRBJ2-1; possible D gene TRBD1, 5 bases. Germline V gene sequence: CDR1 SGHDT, CDR2 YYEEEE. This CDR3 is 15 amino acids long. Trimming left V 1 base short and J 4 bases short, with 12 bases between. CDR3 amino acids: CASSLRQGLYNEQFF. Here the CDR3 DNA reads TGTGCCAGCAGCTTGAGGCAGGGCCTATACAATGAGCAGTTCTTC.

The rearrangement links TRBV4-1 to TRBJ2-7; 7 nucleotides agree with TRBD1. V was pared by 0 bases and J by 3 bases, with 5 bases of the junction left unmatched. Germline assignment: CDR1 MGHRA and CDR2 YSYEKL. The length of the CDR3 is 15 residues. CDR3 sequence: CASSQESAGGYEQYF. The CDR3 nucleotides read TGCGCCAGCAGCCAAGAATCGGCAGGGGGCTACGAGCAGTACTTC.

This clone turned up a few times. Here the CDR3 reads CASRDGNKVGGELFF. The CDR3 DNA sequence: TGTGCCAGCAGGGATGGGAATAAGGTCGGCGGGGAGCTGTTTTTT. The chain uses TRBV7-9 and TRBJ2-2; no definite D call. Germline CDR1 SEHNR, CDR2 FQNEAQ (reference sequence). The germline V and J ends were trimmed by 6 bases and 7 bases, with 18 bases remaining between them. The CDR3 extends over 15 amino acids.

J is TRBJ1-1 and V is TRBV6-6; D might be TRBD1 (5 bases). The CDR3 consists of 15 residues. Germline lookup yields CDR1 MNHNY and CDR2 SVGAGI (reference sequence). The V end was cut by 0 bases, the J end by 3 bases, with 11 bases between. CDR3 in DNA: TGTGCCAGCAGTTACTCGGGGGTTGTAGACACTGAAGCTTTCTTT. Its translation: CASSYSGVVDTEAFF.

The chain links TRBV7-3 to TRBJ2-1; a weak D match, TRBD2 (5 bases). The CDR3 extends over 14 amino acids. Germline-derived CDR1 and CDR2 are SGHTA and FQGTGA. V gave up 6 bases and J gave up 5 bases, with 14 bases separating them. The CDR3 DNA follows: TGTGCCAGCAGTCCTATCCCGGGGAACAATGAGCAGTTCTTC. Encoded protein: CASSPIPGNNEQFF.

The chain couples TRBV27 to TRBJ2-7; D assignment may be TRBD1 or TRBD2 (5 bases each). The CDR3 consists of 14 residues. Trimming took 4 bases from V and 6 from J, leaving 16 bases between them. The germline CDR1 and CDR2 sequences are MNHEY and SMNVEV (reference sequence). CDR3 in DNA: TGTGCCAGCAGTTCATTTTCCGGGACCCTCGAGCAGTACTTC. It is translated as CASSSFSGTLEQYF.

This chain connects TRBV19 to TRBJ2-7, with 8 bases matching TRBD1. Trimming cost V 7 bases and J 2 bases; bases outside gene matches: 7. The germline V gene has CDR1 LNHDA and CDR2 SQIVND (reference sequence). This CDR3 is built from 14 residues. CDR3 loop: CASNTGTGTYEQYF. The CDR3, as DNA: TGTGCCAGTAATACCGGGACAGGAACCTACGAGCAGTACTTC. Full variable domain (rest looked up from reference TRBV19 and TRBJ2-7): DGGITQSPKYLFRKEGQNVTLSCEQNLNHDAMYWYRQDPGQGLRLIYYSQIVNDFQKGDIAEGYSVSREKKESFPLTVTSAQKNPTAFYLCASNTGTGTYEQYFGPGTRLTVT.

This rearrangement joins TRBV7-9 to TRBJ2-7, with 7 bases matching TRBD1. The CDR3 has 14 residues. The V segment lost 7 bases and the J segment 3 bases; nucleotides outside the gene matches: 9. CDR1 is SEHNR, CDR2 FQNEAQ, per germline (reference sequence). The CDR3 region is CASTPRDSYYEQYF. CDR3 sequence (DNA): TGTGCCAGCACCCCACGGGACAGCTACTACGAGCAGTACTTC.

V usage is TRBV9 and J usage is TRBJ2-1; 8 bases are a match to TRBD2. Trimming cost V 0 bases and J 9 bases; bases outside gene matches: 8. Germline V lookup: CDR1 SGDLS, CDR2 YYNGEE. This CDR3 has 15 residues. This CDR3 is CASSVDSAAGGEQFF. DNA of the CDR3: TGTGCCAGCAGCGTAGACAGCGCCGCGGGGGGTGAGCAGTTCTTC.

In its sample, this clone ranks as medium-sized. The rearrangement uses TRBV19 and TRBJ1-5; 7 bases fit TRBD1. The CDR3 has 15 amino acids. The germline V gene encodes CDR1 LNHDA and CDR2 SQIVND (reference sequence). V shed 7 bases, J shed 2 bases, and the junction held 8 bases outside the gene matches. CDR3 region: CASNQGEMRNQPQHF. The DNA for the CDR3 is TGTGCCAGTAACCAGGGGGAGATGCGCAATCAGCCCCAGCATTTT.

This sequence joins TRBV25-1 and TRBJ1-6, with no clear D. This CDR3 is 14 amino acids long. Trimming stripped 2 bases from V and 9 bases from J, with 11 bases between. Germline lookup yields CDR1 MGHDK and CDR2 SYGVNS. The CDR3 DNA follows: TGTGCCAGCAGTGAACCAGGTGAGGGTTCACCCCTCCACTTT. Translating it yields CASSEPGEGSPLHF.

The rearrangement links TRBV7-3 to TRBJ2-3; no clear D. The length of the CDR3 is 14 residues. The V gene's germline CDR1 is SGHTA and CDR2 FQGTGA. V dropped 1 base and J dropped 6 bases, with 11 bases sitting between them. The CDR3: CASSLMASRDTQYF. Here the CDR3 DNA reads TGTGCCAGCAGCTTAATGGCGAGCAGGGATACGCAGTATTTT.

The chain links TRBV6-5 to TRBJ2-7, with 7 bases lining up with TRBD1. Germline values: CDR1 MNHEY, CDR2 SVGAGI. The CDR3 consists of 13 residues. J gave up 2 bases and V 6 bases, and 4 bases lay outside the gene matches. Written as DNA, the CDR3 is TGTGCCAGCAGCCGGACAGGAGCCTACGAGCAGTACTTC. Its protein is CASSRTGAYEQYF.

J is TRBJ1-4 and V is TRBV5-1; maybe TRBD1 (5 bases). CDR1 SGHRS and CDR2 YFSETQ come from the germline V gene. The length of the CDR3 is 15 residues. Trimming shortened V by 5 bases and J by 10 bases, and 21 bases separated the two germline ends. CDR3 in amino acids: CASSSGHDEIGKLFF. The DNA of the CDR3 is TGCGCCAGCAGTAGCGGACACGACGAAATTGGAAAACTGTTTTTT.

V gene TRBV9 combines with J gene TRBJ2-1; 9 bases are a match to TRBD2. The CDR3 has 14 amino acids. Germline V gene data show CDR1 as SGDLS and CDR2 as YYNGEE. The ends lost 0 bases at V and 9 bases at J; junction bases unmatched: 4. CDR3: CASSVALLAGEQFF. In DNA, the CDR3 is TGTGCCAGCAGCGTAGCTTTACTAGCGGGTGAGCAGTTCTTC.

The rearrangement joins TRBV6-6 to TRBJ1-1, with 7 bases aligning to TRBD1. The germline V gene encodes CDR1 MNHNY and CDR2 SVGAGI (reference sequence). Trimming took 4 bases from V and 3 from J; bases not matched to a gene: 2. The CDR3 is made up of 13 amino acids. DNA of the CDR3: TGTGCCAGCAGTTGGGACAGACACACTGAAGCTTTCTTT. Translated: CASSWDRHTEAFF.

This chain links TRBV29-1 with TRBJ2-3; 8 positions match TRBD1. The CDR3 has 14 residues. Germline V CDR1 and CDR2: SQVTM, ANQGSEA. V was pared by 6 bases and J by 4 bases, with 9 bases of the junction left unmatched. The CDR3 region is CSVAPQGAADTQYF. The DNA of the CDR3 is TGCAGCGTGGCCCCTCAGGGGGCGGCAGATACGCAGTATTTT.

In this sample, this clone turned up once. The CDR3 reads CASRETGFGNQPQHF. As DNA, the CDR3 is TGTGCCAGCAGGGAAACAGGGTTTGGAAATCAGCCCCAGCATTTT. The rearrangement links TRBV2 to TRBJ1-5; D is possibly TRBD1 (6 bases). This CDR3 contains 15 residues. Germline loops: CDR1 SNHLY, CDR2 FYNNEI. V was shortened by 6 bases and J by 4 bases, with 16 bases between the two germline ends.

This clone was detected once. V and J are TRBV5-5 and TRBJ1-5; D unclear. Germline loops: CDR1 SGHKS, CDR2 YYEKEE (reference sequence). V was shortened by 4 bases and J by 0 bases, with 8 bases between the two germline ends. This CDR3 contains 14 residues. CDR3 protein: CASSVRVSNQPQHF. In DNA form, the CDR3 reads TGTGCCAGCAGCGTTAGGGTTAGCAATCAGCCCCAGCATTTT.

The gene calls are TRBV9 and TRBJ2-1; unclear D gene. V lost 4 bases and J 2 bases, leaving 10 bases between the germline ends. The CDR3 has 14 residues. Looked up from germline, CDR1 is SGDLS and CDR2 is YYNGEE. The CDR3 protein is CASSLTSTYNEQFF. DNA for the CDR3: TGTGCCAGCAGCCTGACAAGTACCTACAATGAGCAGTTCTTC.

This clone was counted a few times. The rearrangement links TRBV19 to TRBJ2-7; D is possibly TRBD2 (5 bases). Per the germline V gene, CDR1 is LNHDA and CDR2 is SQIVND (reference sequence). V gave up 6 bases and J gave up 2 bases, with 8 bases separating them. The CDR3 totals 12 residues. The CDR3 region is CASSAGAYEQYF. Written as DNA, the CDR3 is TGTGCCAGTAGCGCCGGGGCCTACGAGCAGTACTTC.

This rearrangement joins TRBV10-3 to TRBJ2-1; TRBD1 matches 7 bases. The length of the CDR3 is 14 residues. With V trimmed by 6 bases and J by 6 bases, 8 bases remained unmatched. Germline CDR1 and CDR2: ENHRY and SYGVKD. The CDR3 here is CAISDGTASNEQFF. CDR3 nucleotide sequence: TGTGCCATCAGCGACGGGACAGCTAGCAATGAGCAGTTCTTC.

CDR3 DNA sequence: TGTGCCAGCAGCTTGCTGTTGGCGGCCGCTAGCGAAGCCAAAAACATTCAGTACTTC. Amino acid sequence: CASSLLLAAASEAKNIQYF. The chain is built from TRBV5-6 and TRBJ2-4; weak D call: TRBD2 (6 bases). Germline values: CDR1 SGHDT, CDR2 YYEEEE. The V end lost 1 base, the J end lost 0 bases, and 20 bases lay between the germline ends. The CDR3 extends over 19 amino acids.

The rearrangement uses TRBV30 and TRBJ2-2, with TRBD2 matching 12 bases. Germline V gives CDR1 GTSNPN, CDR2 SVGIG (reference sequence). With 0 bases clipped from V and 6 bases from J, the junction kept 8 bases outside the gene matches. The CDR3 spans 17 residues. The CDR3, as DNA: TGTGCCTGGAGTGTTTCTAGCGGGAGGGATTGGGCCGGGGAGCTGTTTTTT. Protein product: CAWSVSSGRDWAGELFF.

This chain uses TRBV10-3 with TRBJ1-4, with D unresolved. Germline V CDR1 and CDR2: ENHRY, SYGVKD. V lost 3 bases and J 5 bases, leaving 4 bases between the germline ends. This CDR3 has 12 amino acids. The CDR3 loop reads CAISDKNEKLFF. The CDR3 coding sequence is TGTGCCATCAGTGATAAAAATGAAAAACTGTTTTTT.

The chain carries TRBV6-1 and TRBJ2-1; TRBD1 is a possible D gene (6 bases). With 1 base removed from V and 16 bases from J, the gap between germline ends came to 23 bases. Germline V gene data show CDR1 as MNHNS and CDR2 as SASEGT. This CDR3 contains 15 residues. The CDR3 region is CASSEGGRTVRWEFF. The CDR3 DNA reads as TGTGCCAGCAGTGAAGGAGGAAGGACAGTTCGATGGGAATTCTTC.

CDR3 loop: CASSPQTGSDGYTF. CDR3 bases: TGCGCCAGCAGCCCACAGACAGGGAGCGATGGCTACACCTTC. The chain has TRBV5-1 and TRBJ1-2, with TRBD1 identical over 7 bases. The germline V gene encodes CDR1 SGHRS and CDR2 YFSETQ. CDR3 length: 14 residues. Trimming removed 4 bases from V and 6 bases from J; junction bases left unmatched: 9.

The chain joins TRBV6-5 to TRBJ2-5; 10 bases agree with TRBD2. Germline CDR1 reads MNHEY; CDR2 reads SVGAGI. The ends lost 4 bases at V and 4 bases at J; junction bases unmatched: 6. This CDR3 is built from 15 residues. The CDR3 region is CASSFERGGGETQYF. CDR3 nucleotides: TGTGCCAGCAGTTTCGAGCGGGGGGGCGGAGAGACCCAGTACTTC.